This TCR beta chain was identified in a study of CD8 T cells in ankylosing spondylitis. Study outcomes and limitations: A TCR beta motif of several highly homologous variants seemed to mark ankylosing spondylitis blood. Some of these motif variants have turned up before, in reports on reactive arthritis synovial fluid and blood. As for the disease-linked clones, they showed a CD8+ phenotype and occurred at relatively low frequencies in peripheral blood. Significantly higher representation of disease-linked clones was reported for matched ankylosing spondylitis synovial fluid.

This clonotype was seen at least ten times. Its antigen is undetermined. In making TCR beta libraries, quantitative 5'-RACE with molecular barcodes was used. TCRdb itself ran the 5' RACE reads through MiXCR, one entry per CDR3 protein. The repertoire consists of over 400,000 distinct CDR3 sequences, with roughly 27% occurring once and the leading ten covering over 0.8%. Trimming took off 0 bases at V and 5 bases at J, with 7 bases between the two ends. The CDR3 is 13 residues long. The receptor was isolated from a male donor with ankylosing spondylitis. The sequencing sample was made of blood, either unsorted or a sorted T cell fraction (not recorded which). The chain uses TRBV12-3 or TRBV12-4 and TRBJ2-5; weak D call: TRBD2 (5 bases). DNA of the CDR3: TGTGCCAGCAGTTTAGCGCGGGCGGAGACCCAGTACTTC. Translated, it gives CASSLARAETQYF.